This TCR beta chain appears in the sequencing data of a study of blood T cell repertoires in COVID-19. Study-wide background: PBMCs, B-cell-depleted T cells, or T cells were the source of the cDNA or gDNA that made up the material.

Individuals drawn from about 26 US areas were roughly 18 to 95 years old. Authors' methods: Reference gene primer amplification yielded estimated nucleated cell counts. Clones were read by immunoSEQ multiplex PCR, and TCRdb kept only the in-frame ones, dropping some. V, J and clone size are taken as reported in that table, and D and trimming were inferred from the DNA itself. The sample holds some 120,000 clones; roughly 87% are singletons and the top ten take 15% to 20%. This CDR3 is built from 14 residues. V gave up 3 bases and J gave up 1 base, with 9 bases separating them. Germline V gives CDR1 LNHDA, CDR2 SQIVND (reference sequence).

The TCR was taken from a man aged 30-40 years who had recovered from COVID-19. Sample: PBMCs or T cells enriched from blood (not recorded which). The rearrangement links TRBV19 to TRBJ1-1; D ambiguous. CDR3 DNA sequence: TGTGCCAGTAGTATGGGCTCACAGAACACTGAAGCTTTCTTT. This encodes CASSMGSQNTEAFF. Supplemented by reference TRBV19 and TRBJ1-1, the full variable domain reads DGGITQSPKYLFRKEGQNVTLSCEQNLNHDAMYWYRQDPGQGLRLIYYSQIVNDFQKGDIAEGYSVSREKKESFPLTVTSAQKNPTAFYLCASSMGSQNTEAFFGQGTRLTVV.